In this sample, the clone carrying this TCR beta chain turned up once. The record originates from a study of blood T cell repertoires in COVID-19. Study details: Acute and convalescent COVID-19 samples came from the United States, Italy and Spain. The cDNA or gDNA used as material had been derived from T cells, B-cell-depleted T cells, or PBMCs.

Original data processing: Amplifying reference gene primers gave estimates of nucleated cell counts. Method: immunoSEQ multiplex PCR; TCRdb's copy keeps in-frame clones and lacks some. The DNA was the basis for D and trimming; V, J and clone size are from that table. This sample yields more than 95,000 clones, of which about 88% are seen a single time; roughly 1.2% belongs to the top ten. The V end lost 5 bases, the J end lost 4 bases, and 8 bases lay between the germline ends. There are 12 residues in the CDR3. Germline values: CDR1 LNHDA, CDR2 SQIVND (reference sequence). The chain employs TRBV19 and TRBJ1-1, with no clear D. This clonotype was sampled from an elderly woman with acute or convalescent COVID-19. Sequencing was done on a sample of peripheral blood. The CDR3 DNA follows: TGTGCCAGTAGTCCCCGCGCCACTGAAGCTTTCTTT. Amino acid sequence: CASSPRATEAFF.